This T cell receptor (beta chain) was captured in a study of blood T cell repertoires in COVID-19. This table comes from immunoSEQ multiplex PCR, and its TCRdb copy is limited to in-frame clones, with some not included. The table has about 200,000 clones, roughly 86% seen once. The TCR was taken from a woman aged 45-60 years with COVID-19, enrolled during active disease. The material sequenced was peripheral blood.

The CDR3 DNA reads TGTGCCAGCAGCTTAGGACAGATGAACACTGAAGCTTTCTTT. Protein sequence: CASSLGQMNTEAFF. The chain employs TRBV13 and TRBJ1-1; D remains unclear. From germline, CDR1 is PRHDT and CDR2 FYEKMQ (reference sequence). The CDR3 length is 14 residues. Trimming shortened V by 0 bases and J by 0 bases, and 5 bases separated the two germline ends. Variable domain in full (rest from reference TRBV13 and TRBJ1-1): AAGVIQSPRHLIKEKRETATLKCYPIPRHDTVYWYQQGPGQDPQFLISFYEKMQSDKGSIPDRFSAQQFSDYHSELNMSSLELGDSALYFCASSLGQMNTEAFFGQGTRLTVV.